This TCR beta chain appears in the sequencing data of a study of T cell responses to AZD1222 COVID-19 vaccine. Using immunoSEQ multiplex PCR, the repertoire was profiled, and TCRdb retains in-frame clones only, with some absent. The data show around 120,000 clones, about 90% seen once. The CDR3 runs 15 residues. Germline assignment: CDR1 SGDLS and CDR2 YYNGEE. With 2 bases clipped from V and 5 bases from J, the junction kept 7 bases outside the gene matches. The source is an adult in good health. The chain uses TRBV9 and TRBJ2-3; 8 bases map to TRBD1. The starting material was peripheral blood, obtained on day 0 of AZD1222 vaccination. The chain's CDR3 is CASSVQGAGGDTQYF. The CDR3 DNA reads TGTGCCAGCAGCGTGCAGGGGGCGGGTGGAGATACGCAGTATTTT.